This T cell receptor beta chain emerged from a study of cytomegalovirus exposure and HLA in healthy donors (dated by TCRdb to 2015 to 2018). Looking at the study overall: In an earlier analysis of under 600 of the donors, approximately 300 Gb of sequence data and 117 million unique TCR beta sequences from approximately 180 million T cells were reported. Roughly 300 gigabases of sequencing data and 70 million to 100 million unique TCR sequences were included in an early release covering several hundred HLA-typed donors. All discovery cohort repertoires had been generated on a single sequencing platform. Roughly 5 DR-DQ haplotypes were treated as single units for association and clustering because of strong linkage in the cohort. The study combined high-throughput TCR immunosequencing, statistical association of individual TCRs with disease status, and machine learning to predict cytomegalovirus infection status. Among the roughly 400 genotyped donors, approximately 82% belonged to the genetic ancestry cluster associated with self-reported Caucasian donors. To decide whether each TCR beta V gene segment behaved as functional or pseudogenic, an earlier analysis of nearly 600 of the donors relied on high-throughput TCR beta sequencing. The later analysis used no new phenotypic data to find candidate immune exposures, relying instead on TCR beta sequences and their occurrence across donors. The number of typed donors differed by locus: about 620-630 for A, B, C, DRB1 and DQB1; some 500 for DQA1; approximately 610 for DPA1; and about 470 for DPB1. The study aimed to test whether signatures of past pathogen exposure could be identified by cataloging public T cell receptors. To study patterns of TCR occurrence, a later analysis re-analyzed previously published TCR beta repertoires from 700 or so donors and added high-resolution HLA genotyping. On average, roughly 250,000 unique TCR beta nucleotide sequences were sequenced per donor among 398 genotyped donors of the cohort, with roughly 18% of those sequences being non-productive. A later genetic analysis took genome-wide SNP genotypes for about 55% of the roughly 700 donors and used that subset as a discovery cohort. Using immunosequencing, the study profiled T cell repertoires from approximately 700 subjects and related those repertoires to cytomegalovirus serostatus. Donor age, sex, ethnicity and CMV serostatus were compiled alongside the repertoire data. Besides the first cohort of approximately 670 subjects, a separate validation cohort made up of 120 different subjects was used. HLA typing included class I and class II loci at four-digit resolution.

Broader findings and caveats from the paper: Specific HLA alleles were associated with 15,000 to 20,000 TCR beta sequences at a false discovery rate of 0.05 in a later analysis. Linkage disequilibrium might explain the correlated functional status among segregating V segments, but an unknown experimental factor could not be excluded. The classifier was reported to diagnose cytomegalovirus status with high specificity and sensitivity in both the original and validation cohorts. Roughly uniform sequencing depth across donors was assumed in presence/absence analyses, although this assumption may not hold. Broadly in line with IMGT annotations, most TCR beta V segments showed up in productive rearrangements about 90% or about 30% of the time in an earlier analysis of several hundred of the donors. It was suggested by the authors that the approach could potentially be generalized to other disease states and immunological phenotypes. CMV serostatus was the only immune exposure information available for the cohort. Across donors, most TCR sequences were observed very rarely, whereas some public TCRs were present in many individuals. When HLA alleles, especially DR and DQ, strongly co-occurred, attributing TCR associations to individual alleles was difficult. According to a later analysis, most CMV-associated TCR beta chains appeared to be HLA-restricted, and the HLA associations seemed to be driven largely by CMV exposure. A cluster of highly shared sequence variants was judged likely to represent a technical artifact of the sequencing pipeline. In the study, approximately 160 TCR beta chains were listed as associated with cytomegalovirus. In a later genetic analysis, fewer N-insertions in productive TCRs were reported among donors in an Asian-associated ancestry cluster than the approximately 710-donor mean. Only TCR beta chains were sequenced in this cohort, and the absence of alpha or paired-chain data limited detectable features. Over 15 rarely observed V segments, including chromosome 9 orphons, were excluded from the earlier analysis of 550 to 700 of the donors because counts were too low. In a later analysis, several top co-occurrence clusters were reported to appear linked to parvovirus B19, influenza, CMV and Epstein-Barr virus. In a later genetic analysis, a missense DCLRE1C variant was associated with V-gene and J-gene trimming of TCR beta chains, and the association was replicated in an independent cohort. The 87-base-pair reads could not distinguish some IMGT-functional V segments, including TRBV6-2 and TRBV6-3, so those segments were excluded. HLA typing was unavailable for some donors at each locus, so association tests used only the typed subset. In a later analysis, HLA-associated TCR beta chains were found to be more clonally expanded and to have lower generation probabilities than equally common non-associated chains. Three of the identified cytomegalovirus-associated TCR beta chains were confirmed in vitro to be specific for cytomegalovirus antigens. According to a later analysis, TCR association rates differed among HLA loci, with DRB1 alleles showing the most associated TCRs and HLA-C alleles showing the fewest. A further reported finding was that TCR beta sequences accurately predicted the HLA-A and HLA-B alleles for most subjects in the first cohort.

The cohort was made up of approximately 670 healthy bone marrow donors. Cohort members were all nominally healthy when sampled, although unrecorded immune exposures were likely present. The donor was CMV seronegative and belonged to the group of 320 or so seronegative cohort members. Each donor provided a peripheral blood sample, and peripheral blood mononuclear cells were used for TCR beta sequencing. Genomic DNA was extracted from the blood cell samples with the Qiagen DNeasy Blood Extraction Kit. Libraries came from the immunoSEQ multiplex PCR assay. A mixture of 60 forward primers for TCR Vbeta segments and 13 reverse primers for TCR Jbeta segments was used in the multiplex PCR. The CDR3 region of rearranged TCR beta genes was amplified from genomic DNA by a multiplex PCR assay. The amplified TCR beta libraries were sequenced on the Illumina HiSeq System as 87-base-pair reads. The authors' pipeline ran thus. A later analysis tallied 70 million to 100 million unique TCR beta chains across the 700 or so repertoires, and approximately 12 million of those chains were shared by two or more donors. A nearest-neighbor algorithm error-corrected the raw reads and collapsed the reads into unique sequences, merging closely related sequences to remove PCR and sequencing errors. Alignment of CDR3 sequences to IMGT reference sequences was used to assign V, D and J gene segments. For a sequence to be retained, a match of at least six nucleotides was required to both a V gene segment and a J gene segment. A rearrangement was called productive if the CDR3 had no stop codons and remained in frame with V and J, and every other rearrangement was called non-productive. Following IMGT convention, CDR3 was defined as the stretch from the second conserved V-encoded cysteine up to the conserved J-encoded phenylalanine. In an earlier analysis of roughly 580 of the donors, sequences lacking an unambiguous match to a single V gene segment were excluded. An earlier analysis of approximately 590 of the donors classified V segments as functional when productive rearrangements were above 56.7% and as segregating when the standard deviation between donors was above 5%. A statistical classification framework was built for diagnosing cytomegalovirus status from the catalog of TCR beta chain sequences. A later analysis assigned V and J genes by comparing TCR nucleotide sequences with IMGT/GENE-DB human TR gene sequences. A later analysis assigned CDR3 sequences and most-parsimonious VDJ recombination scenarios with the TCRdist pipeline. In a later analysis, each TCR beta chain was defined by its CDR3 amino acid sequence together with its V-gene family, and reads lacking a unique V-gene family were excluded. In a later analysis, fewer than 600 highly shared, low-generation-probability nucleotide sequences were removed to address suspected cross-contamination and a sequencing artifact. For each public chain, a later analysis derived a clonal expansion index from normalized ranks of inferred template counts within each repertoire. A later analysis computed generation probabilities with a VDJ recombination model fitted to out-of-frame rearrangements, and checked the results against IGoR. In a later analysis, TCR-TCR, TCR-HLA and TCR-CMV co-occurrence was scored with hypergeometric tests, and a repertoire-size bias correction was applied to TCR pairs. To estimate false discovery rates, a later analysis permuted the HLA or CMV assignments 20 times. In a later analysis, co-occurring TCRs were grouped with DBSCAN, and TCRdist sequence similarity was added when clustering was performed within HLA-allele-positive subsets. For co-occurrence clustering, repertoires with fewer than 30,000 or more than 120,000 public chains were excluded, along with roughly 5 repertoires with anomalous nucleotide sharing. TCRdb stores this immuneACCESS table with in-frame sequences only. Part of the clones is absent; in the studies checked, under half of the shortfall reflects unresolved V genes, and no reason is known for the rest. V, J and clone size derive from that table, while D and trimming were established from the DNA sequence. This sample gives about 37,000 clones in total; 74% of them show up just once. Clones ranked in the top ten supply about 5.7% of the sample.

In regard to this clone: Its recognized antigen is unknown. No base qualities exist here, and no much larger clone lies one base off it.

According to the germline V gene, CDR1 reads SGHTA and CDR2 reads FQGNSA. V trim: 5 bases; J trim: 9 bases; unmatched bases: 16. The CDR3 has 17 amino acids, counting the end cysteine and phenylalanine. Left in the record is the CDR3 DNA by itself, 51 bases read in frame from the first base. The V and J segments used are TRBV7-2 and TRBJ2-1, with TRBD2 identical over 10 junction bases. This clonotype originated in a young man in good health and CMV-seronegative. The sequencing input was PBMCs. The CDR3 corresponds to CASSPRGLAGVKGEQFF. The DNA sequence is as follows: TGTGCCAGCAGCCCTAGAGGGCTAGCGGGAGTAAAGGGTGAGCAGTTCTTC.